Given below is one T cell receptor (beta chain) in context. The data were obtained in a study of cytomegalovirus exposure and HLA in healthy donors. Study summary: In terms of ancestry, the Caucasian-associated cluster contained roughly four fifths of the roughly 360 genotyped donors.

PCR primers comprised 60 Vbeta and 13 Jbeta primers. Only in-frame clones appear in the TCRdb table, and some are missing; sequencing was by immunoSEQ multiplex PCR. The repertoire includes about 160,000 clones, 65% to 90% of them detected once, and approximately 2% sits in the top ten. CDR1 is SNHLY and CDR2 is FYNNEI in the germline V gene. V dropped 8 bases and J dropped 2 bases, with 19 bases sitting between them. CDR3 length equals 16 residues. This TCR was recovered from a woman between 18 and 30 years old in good health and CMV-seronegative. The sequenced material came from PBMCs. The genes are TRBV2 and TRBJ1-3; a weak D match, TRBD1 (5 bases). The CDR3 sequence is CASLPGDQGTGNTIYF. The CDR3, as DNA: TGTGCCAGCTTACCAGGAGATCAGGGCACTGGAAACACCATATATTTT.